Shown below are 29 T cell receptor beta chains from a single sample sequenced in a study of T cells in Graves' hyperthyroidism and ophthalmopathy. RNA transcripts yielded amplified TCR beta CDR3 regions. HTBI primers were the set used in a first-round RT-PCR of the TCR CDR3. TCRdb fed the multiplex PCR reads into MiXCR, producing one record per CDR3 protein. The sample holds roughly 640,000 distinct CDR3 sequences, more than 15% seen once. Material for sequencing was blood. The receptor set was obtained from a woman in her forties with Graves' ophthalmopathy.

V and J are TRBV5-4 and TRBJ1-4; 8 positions agree with TRBD1. This CDR3 comprises 15 residues. Trimming removed 5 bases from V and 0 bases from J; junction bases left unmatched: 3. Germline V gives CDR1 SGHNT, CDR2 YYREEE (reference sequence). The CDR3 loop is CASSKQGATNEKLFF. Here the CDR3 DNA reads TGTGCCAGCAGTAAACAGGGGGCAACTAATGAAAAACTGTTTTTT.

In this sample, this clonotype turned up many times. The V call is TRBV12-3 or TRBV12-4, the J call TRBJ2-3; the match to TRBD1 covers 9 bases. After removal of 6 bases from V and 5 bases from J, the junction contained 6 bases not matched to a gene. The CDR3 extends over 14 amino acids. CDR3 sequence: CASSGTGRQDTQYF. Here the CDR3 DNA reads TGTGCCAGCAGCGGGACAGGGCGTCAAGATACGCAGTATTTT.

This clonotype was seen ten or more times. The CDR3 region is CASSSGQGRTDTQYF. The DNA of the CDR3 is TGTGCCAGCAGTTCAGGACAGGGAAGGACAGATACGCAGTATTTT. This rearrangement joins TRBV6-1 to TRBJ2-3; 8 positions agree with TRBD1. Germline V gene sequence: CDR1 MNHNS, CDR2 SASEGT. V shed 5 bases, J shed 3 bases, and the junction held 7 bases outside the gene matches. CDR3 length: 15 amino acids.

This clonotype occurred a few times. This may arise from a read error, as a much more abundant clone is one base away. The chain couples TRBV3-1 to TRBJ2-3; D gene uncertain. Germline V CDR1 and CDR2: LGHDT, YNNKEL (reference sequence). Trimming took off 4 bases at V and 4 bases at J, with 9 bases between the two ends. The CDR3 consists of 13 residues. The CDR3 here is CASSPTSPDTQYF. CDR3 in DNA: TGTGCCAGCAGCCCCACCAGCCCAGATACGCAGTATTTT.

The sample holds a few counts of this clonotype. V is TRBV5-1 and J is TRBJ2-7; 7 nucleotides agree with TRBD2. CDR1 SGHRS and CDR2 YFSETQ come from the germline V gene. The CDR3 totals 13 residues. V dropped 0 bases and J dropped 5; count of bases not matched to a gene: 2. The CDR3: CASSLAGRNEQYF. The DNA for the CDR3 is TGCGCCAGCAGCTTGGCCGGGAGGAACGAGCAGTACTTC.

This clonotype was picked up a small number of times. V and J are TRBV20-1 and TRBJ2-5, with D unclear. Germline-derived CDR1 and CDR2 are DFQATT and SNEGSKA (reference sequence). This CDR3 has 18 amino acids. Trimming stripped 1 base from V and 5 bases from J, with 26 bases between. CDR3 DNA sequence: TGCAGTGCTAGAGTAGTCCGTTTAGACCCCCACCTTTCGGAGACCCAGTACTTC. Protein sequence: CSARVVRLDPHLSETQYF.

This clonotype has ten or more counts. V gene TRBV20-1 combines with J gene TRBJ2-1, with TRBD2 matching 14 bases. CDR1 is DFQATT and CDR2 is SNEGSKA in the germline V gene (reference sequence). The CDR3 loop spans 19 amino acids. V lost 5 bases to trimming and J lost 2 bases; unmatched junction nucleotides: 14. The CDR3 nucleotides are TGCAGTGCTCAAACCACCGGGACTAGCGGGAGTGGGACCTACAATGAGCAGTTCTTC. This gives the protein CSAQTTGTSGSGTYNEQFF.

In its sample, this clonotype was seen many times. This chain links TRBV5-1 with TRBJ2-7; 9 bases align to TRBD1. This CDR3 has 15 residues. Trimming took 3 bases from V and 2 from J; bases not matched to a gene: 6. Germline CDR1 is SGHRS and CDR2 is YFSETQ. CDR3 sequence (DNA): TGCGCCAGCAGCTCGGGACAGGGTAACGCCTACGAGCAGTACTTC. Translation: CASSSGQGNAYEQYF.

This clonotype was picked up many times. In DNA, the CDR3 is TGTGCCAGCAGCCGGGACAGGGATGAAAAACTGTTTTTT. It codes for CASSRDRDEKLFF. J is TRBJ1-4 and V is TRBV2; 9 positions agree with TRBD1. Germline V gene lookup returns CDR1 SNHLY and CDR2 FYNNEI. The ends lost 6 bases at V and 6 bases at J; junction bases unmatched: 2. CDR3 length: 13 amino acids.

This clonotype was picked up a small number of times. The genes are TRBV5-5 and TRBJ2-2; the D call may be TRBD1 or TRBD2 (5 bases each). This CDR3 spans 15 amino acids. Germline V CDR1 and CDR2: SGHKS, YYEKEE (reference sequence). Between the trimmed V and J ends, which lost 3 bases and 3 bases, there was a span of 12 bases. The CDR3 DNA sequence: TGTGCCAGCAGCTGGGCTGGGGGTGACACCGGGGAGCTGTTTTTT. It codes for CASSWAGGDTGELFF.

This clonotype was seen ten or more times. V is TRBV18 and J is TRBJ2-3, with unresolved D. Trimming removed 0 bases at V and 5 bases at J, with 3 bases between. This CDR3 spans 12 amino acids. Germline values: CDR1 KGHSH, CDR2 LQKENI. CDR3 loop: CASSPPGDTQYF. The CDR3 region has the DNA TGTGCCAGCTCACCACCGGGAGATACGCAGTATTTT.

V gene TRBV6-1 combines with J gene TRBJ2-2; 7 positions agree with TRBD1. Germline CDR1 reads MNHNS; CDR2 reads SASEGT. After removal of 1 base from V and 7 bases from J, the junction contained 3 bases not matched to a gene. The length of the CDR3 is 14 residues. CDR3 DNA: TGTGCCAGCAGTGAAGTAGGGGGCAGCGGGGAGCTGTTTTTT. Its translation is CASSEVGGSGELFF.

This clonotype was seen only a few times. The chain is built from TRBV7-2 and TRBJ2-3; tentatively, D is TRBD2 (7 bases). There are 16 residues in the CDR3. V was trimmed by 4 bases and J by 1 base, leaving 15 bases between them. From germline, CDR1 is SGHTA and CDR2 FQGNSA. The CDR3 nucleotides are TGTGCCAGCAGCTCCGCGGGGGCGCGAGGCACAGATACGCAGTATTTT. This sequence encodes CASSSAGARGTDTQYF. The full variable domain, with the rest looked up from reference TRBV7-2 and TRBJ2-3, is GAGVSQSPSNKVTEKGKDVELRCDPISGHTALYWYRQSLGQGLEFLIYFQGNSAPDKSGLPSDRFSAERTGGSVSTLTIQRTQQEDSAVYLCASSSAGARGTDTQYFGPGTRLTVL.

This clonotype was observed a few times. The chain links TRBV7-8 to TRBJ1-2; unclear D gene. The germline gives CDR1 SGHVS, CDR2 FQNEAQ. CDR3 length: 12 residues. Trimming removed 3 bases at V and 11 bases at J, with 13 bases between. CDR3 nucleotide sequence: TGTGCCAGCAGCTTGGGCAGGCTGTGGTACACCTTC. As protein: CASSLGRLWYTF.

V and J are TRBV28 and TRBJ1-5; TRBD1 is a possible D gene (5 bases). V lost 7 bases and J lost 6, with 16 bases in between. The CDR3 has 14 residues. CDR1 is MDHEN and CDR2 is SYDVKM in the germline V gene. The CDR3 loop is CASMGPVGGQPQHF. The CDR3 nucleotides read TGTGCCAGCATGGGACCGGTCGGAGGTCAGCCCCAGCATTTT.

This chain links TRBV20-1 with TRBJ2-3; 11 nucleotides line up with TRBD2. Germline V gene data show CDR1 as DFQATT and CDR2 as SNEGSKA (reference sequence). The CDR3 is 17 amino acids. Trimming removed 2 bases from V and 6 bases from J; junction bases left unmatched: 13. This CDR3 reads CSARRMGLAAPRDTQYF. The CDR3 DNA is TGCAGTGCTAGACGAATGGGACTAGCGGCCCCTCGGGATACGCAGTATTTT.

V usage is TRBV24-1 and J usage is TRBJ2-1; TRBD2 matches 8 bases. With V trimmed by 5 bases and J by 8 bases, 4 bases remained unmatched. The CDR3 sequence is 13 residues long. Germline CDR1 is KGHDR and CDR2 is SFDVKD. The CDR3 sequence is CATSVPGLDEQFF. Here the CDR3 DNA reads TGTGCCACCAGTGTCCCGGGACTAGATGAGCAGTTCTTC.

The chain combines TRBV30 with TRBJ2-5, with 10 bases identical to TRBD1. This CDR3 is 14 amino acids long. The germline V gene encodes CDR1 GTSNPN and CDR2 SVGIG (reference sequence). J gave up 4 bases and V 2 bases, and 4 bases lay outside the gene matches. CDR3 residues: CAWSPGQGGETQYF. The CDR3 DNA follows: TGTGCCTGGAGTCCCGGACAGGGGGGAGAGACCCAGTACTTC.

This chain links TRBV19 with TRBJ1-1; 12 positions agree with TRBD1. CDR1 LNHDA and CDR2 SQIVND come from the germline V gene (reference sequence). The CDR3 runs 15 residues. With V trimmed by 6 bases and J by 8 bases, 10 bases remained unmatched. CDR3 in DNA: TGTGCCAGTAGAAAGGGAGGGACAGGGGGCTTCGAAGCTTTCTTT. This sequence encodes CASRKGGTGGFEAFF.

Ten or more counts support this clonotype. V gene TRBV3-1 combines with J gene TRBJ2-3; no definite D call. This CDR3 is built from 13 residues. The germline V and J ends were trimmed by 0 bases and 0 bases, with 1 base remaining between them. Germline V gene sequence: CDR1 LGHDT, CDR2 YNNKEL (reference sequence). The CDR3 sequence is CASSQDSTDTQYF. CDR3 DNA: TGTGCCAGCAGCCAAGATAGCACAGATACGCAGTATTTT.

This clonotype occurred a few times. The V and J genes are TRBV6-2 or TRBV6-3 and TRBJ2-3; D is perhaps TRBD1 (5 bases). From germline, CDR1 is MNHEY and CDR2 SVGEGT. CDR3 length equals 16 residues. V gave up 4 bases and J gave up 0 bases, with 14 bases separating them. Here the CDR3 DNA reads TGTGCCAGCAGTTCGCTCTCAGGGCGAAGCACAGATACGCAGTATTTT. This encodes CASSSLSGRSTDTQYF.

This clonotype was counted many times. CDR3 protein: CASSRDPGNTIYF. DNA for the CDR3: TGTGCCAGCAGCCGCGACCCTGGAAACACCATATATTTT. The chain carries TRBV3-1 and TRBJ1-3; no clear D gene. The germline V gene has CDR1 LGHDT and CDR2 YNNKEL (reference sequence). The CDR3 contains 13 residues. Trimming pared 4 bases from V and 2 bases from J, leaving 6 bases between.

Ten or more counts support this clonotype. This chain uses TRBV27 with TRBJ2-5; TRBD2 matches at 11 bases. CDR3 length: 17 amino acids. CDR1 is MNHEY, CDR2 SMNVEV, per germline (reference sequence). V shed 5 bases and J 2 bases; nucleotides not matched to a gene: 10. The DNA for the CDR3 is TGTGCCAGCAGTCTGGGAACTAGCGGGAGAGGGCAAGAGACCCAGTACTTC. As protein: CASSLGTSGRGQETQYF.

The chain links TRBV7-3 to TRBJ1-5; 10 nucleotides agree with TRBD1. This CDR3 region has 17 residues. V shed 2 bases, J shed 7 bases, and the junction held 11 bases outside the gene matches. The V gene's germline CDR1 is SGHTA and CDR2 FQGTGA. The CDR3 DNA reads as TGTGCCAGCAGCTTAGGACAGGGGGTAGGAGCTCGCCAGCCCCAGCATTTT. It specifies CASSLGQGVGARQPQHF.

This clonotype has more than one count but fewer than ten. V and J are TRBV6-1 and TRBJ2-5; D is perhaps TRBD1 (7 bases). V was trimmed by 6 bases and J by 4 bases, leaving 15 bases between them. The CDR3 consists of 14 residues. Germline V gene data show CDR1 as MNHNS and CDR2 as SASEGT. Here the CDR3 DNA reads TGTGCCAGCAGCGCGGGACAGTTCCGAGAGACCCAGTACTTC. It is translated as CASSAGQFRETQYF.

This clonotype was seen at least ten times. V is TRBV5-1 and J is TRBJ1-2, with D perhaps matching TRBD1 (6 bases). The CDR3 totals 14 residues. CDR1 and CDR2 from the germline V gene are SGHRS and YFSETQ. The V gene lost 5 bases and the J gene lost 2 bases, with 13 bases spanning the gap. CDR3 protein: CASRPRQANYGYTF. The CDR3 nucleotides read TGCGCCAGCAGGCCTAGACAGGCCAACTATGGCTACACCTTC.

In this sample, this clonotype turned up many times. DNA of the CDR3: TGCAGTGCTAGGAGAGGCGGGAGGAGTACCGGGGAGCTGTTTTTT. Its protein is CSARRGGRSTGELFF. This chain joins TRBV20-1 and TRBJ2-2; the match to TRBD2 covers 8 bases. With 3 bases clipped from V and 5 bases from J, the junction kept 8 bases outside the gene matches. CDR1 DFQATT and CDR2 SNEGSKA come from the germline V gene (reference sequence). The CDR3 is made up of 15 amino acids.

This clonotype has a count of ten or more. The chain links TRBV30 to TRBJ1-1; D not certain. V was clipped by 3 bases and J by 3 bases, with 11 bases between them. The length of the CDR3 is 13 residues. Per the germline V gene, CDR1 is GTSNPN and CDR2 is SVGIG (reference sequence). As DNA, the CDR3 is TGTGCCTGGAGCCCACACATTGACACTGAAGCTTTCTTT. Protein product: CAWSPHIDTEAFF.

Of note for this clonotype: This sequence may be a read error, since a much larger clone differs from it by one base. Because it lacks the conserved phenylalanine or tryptophan at the end, this CDR3 is likely a read error. The rearrangement uses TRBV12-3 or TRBV12-4 and TRBJ2-1, with 9 bases matching TRBD1. This CDR3 comprises 16 residues. Unmatched junction bases numbered 8, after V lost 5 bases and J lost 3 bases. The CDR3 sequence: CASSPAGTGNYNEQFS. CDR3 bases: TGTGCCAGCAGTCCGGCCGGGACAGGGAACTACAATGAGCAGTTCTCC.